This T cell receptor (beta chain) was sequenced in a study of regulatory T cells in long-lasting Graves disease (dated by TCRdb to the early 2020s). With regard to the full study: Newly diagnosed Graves' disease patients had taken antithyroid drugs for less than 3 months. Persistent Graves' disease patients were compared with newly diagnosed Graves' disease patients by peripheral blood TCR sequencing and RNA sequencing. The study took place in China and was registered as a clinical trial. A total of 35 or so samples were covered by TCR sequencing, comprising approximately 13 persistent and around 20 newly diagnosed Graves' disease patients.

Library prep was done by multiplex PCR. The reads were generated on an Illumina HiSeq 4000. TCR beta libraries were built with iRepertoire HTBI primers and Arm-PCR amplification of CDR3 regions. PCR products were gel purified before sequencing. In the source study's methods: Gene usage analysis of CDR3 amino acid clonotypes used the roughly 60 TRBV and 12 to 15 TRBJ segments found across samples. COPE and FqMerger were used to merge the filtered high-quality paired reads into contigs. BLAST was used to align contigs to IMGT TRBV, TRBD and TRBJ reference genes, and CDR3 was defined according to IMGT. Any clonotype with a frequency above 0.1% was counted as a highly expanded clone. Repertoire diversity was measured by Shannon entropy, and V-J evenness by the Gini coefficient. A clonotype was considered public if more than one individual shared it. TCRdb ran its own pipeline on the public reads, namely fastp trimming at Q25 and MiXCR clone calling, and kept in-frame beta chains. Here each entry gathers all rows of one CDR3 protein and keeps the most common genes and DNA. TCRdb's processing, not the authors', yielded these V and J calls. Across this sample there are roughly 610,000 distinct CDR3 sequences, with less than 20% seen only once. The ten top clones hold about 17% of the sample.

What the research found in general, with its limitations: Persistent Graves' disease patients showed lower TCR Shannon entropy and fewer highly expanded clones than newly diagnosed patients, suggesting clonal expansion. Sequencing and analysis were limited to the TCR beta chain. Persistent disease showed preferential use of TRBV28, TRBJ1-2 and TRBJ2-5, whereas newly diagnosed disease favored TRBV20-1 and TRBJ2-1. The small sample size was acknowledged by the authors as a limitation that may reduce accuracy. Patients with persistent disease shared more public clonotypes (roughly 2,900) than newly diagnosed patients did (966). Only peripheral blood was studied, because thyroid tissue, the primary lesion, was inaccessible.

Trimming at the junction amounts to 2 bases on V and 14 bases on J, and the germline ends lie 10 bases apart. The CDR3, cysteine through phenylalanine, is 12 amino acids long. Of all the DNA, just the CDR3 is kept, 36 bases in frame from base 1. The germline V gene sets CDR1 to MDHEN and CDR2 to SYDVKM. The time point label, read with the paper, signifies: newly diagnosed GD, antithyroid drugs for less than 3 months. For both TCR sequencing and RNA sequencing, RNA was extracted from PBMCs in TRIzol. The diagnosis of Graves' disease was made according to American Thyroid Association guidelines. The patients came from an endocrinology department in Xi'an, China. From each patient, approximately 10 milliliters of peripheral blood was collected into an EDTA anticoagulant tube. PBMCs were isolated by Ficoll Paque Plus density gradient separation without further T cell sorting. RNA quality was checked with an Agilent 2100 Bioanalyzer and agarose gel, and concentration with a NanoDrop 2000.

Many counts were recorded for this clonotype. The specificity of this receptor is unknown. It has no much larger one-base neighbor in the sample; base qualities were not kept. Another study also made use of these data, one on T cells in Graves' hyperthyroidism and ophthalmopathy. In that second paper, the authors write: Stable Graves' hyperthyroidism was defined as the absence of progression to ophthalmopathy over 18 months of follow-up. Hyperthyroidism patients were newly diagnosed, with disease duration under 2 months, and aged 18 to 65 years. The study excluded patients with uncontrolled infections, other autoimmune diseases, pregnancy or lactation. Clinical symptoms, serum thyroxine and TRAb, thyroid ultrasound, and orbital computed tomography formed the basis for the diagnoses. The first round of RT-PCR for the TCR CDR3 was performed with the HTBI primer set and the Qiagen OneStep RT-PCR kit. Most expanded thyroid clonotypes (frequency above 0.001) were also found in blood, which suggests that blood repertoires may mirror thyroid immune responses. In cross-validation, a model built on a 13 V-J signature told ophthalmopathy apart from stable hyperthyroidism with about 90% sensitivity and roughly 83% specificity, and in testing the same model reached 80%/75%. In validation, the model predicted progression to ophthalmopathy with over 65% sensitivity and over 72% specificity, a median of about six months before onset. To identify distinguishing TCR V-J signatures, a discovery cohort of roughly 100 patients was used, comprising some 45 with Graves' ophthalmopathy and about 59 with stable Graves' hyperthyroidism. Whether ophthalmopathy could be predicted prospectively was tested in an independent validation cohort made up of approximately 19 hyperthyroidism patients plus 17 patients who later progressed to ophthalmopathy. The roughly 94 discovery patients were randomly divided into training and test sets at a 7:3 ratio. Thyroid tissue and blood T-cell repertoires from more than five Graves' hyperthyroidism patients were also compared in the study. Once sampling was done, hyperthyroidism patients were given methimazole at a starting dose of 30 mg daily, whereas ophthalmopathy patients were given high-dose intravenous methylprednisolone. Libraries were constructed in a second round of multiplex PCR, after which size selection and purification were carried out. Sequencing of the libraries was done on an Illumina HiSeq2000 using paired-end 100 bp reads. SOAPnuke was used to process the raw data, throwing out any read that contained adapters or uncalled bases, had a mean Phred below 15, or lacked an exact constant-primer or identifier match. COPE v1.2.5 was used to merge the high-quality paired reads, and each unique nucleotide sequence was defined as a clonotype. Clonotypes were aligned to IMGT TRBV, TRBD and TRBJ reference segments using MiTCR v1.1. Analysis was restricted to V-J combinations with a frequency above 0.0001, which covered roughly 99% of repertoires. A TCS score was defined as the ratio of F50 (clonal expansion) to E x V (chaos), with BLOSUM62-based TCRdist applied between CDR3 peptides within each V-J. Welch's t-statistics and random forest reduced roughly 530 V-J features to around 14, which were used in a naive Bayes classifier (R e1071). Sample size was not statistically predetermined, and investigators were not blinded to group allocation. According to the paper, TCR Vbeta CDR3 sequencing was carried out on about 140 peripheral blood samples, which came from around 43 ophthalmopathy, about 75 hyperthyroidism and some 17 progressor patients.

Sequencing used peripheral blood mononuclear cells (PBMCs), obtained at new diagnosis, from a patient treated with antithyroid drugs. This receptor was identified in a woman aged 25 to 39 with Graves disease. Donor details come from another sample of the same person, matched by shared clones. The chain is assembled from TRBV28 and TRBJ1-6; no D gene call is confident. The DNA sequence is TGTGCCAGCAGTTTACGGTACAGTGCCCTCCACTTT. Its protein reads: CASSLRYSALHF.